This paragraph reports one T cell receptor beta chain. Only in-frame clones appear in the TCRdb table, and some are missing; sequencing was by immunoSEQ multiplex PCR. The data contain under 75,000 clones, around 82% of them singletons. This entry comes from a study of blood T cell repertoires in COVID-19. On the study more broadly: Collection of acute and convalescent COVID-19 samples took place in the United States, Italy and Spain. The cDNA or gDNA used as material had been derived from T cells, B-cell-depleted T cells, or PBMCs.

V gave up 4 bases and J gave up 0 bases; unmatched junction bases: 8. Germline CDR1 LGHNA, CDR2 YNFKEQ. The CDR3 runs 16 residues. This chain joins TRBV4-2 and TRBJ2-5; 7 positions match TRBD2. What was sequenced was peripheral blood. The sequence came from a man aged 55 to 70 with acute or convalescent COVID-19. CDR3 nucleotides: TGTGCCAGCAGCCTGGGGCGGGGGTCTTACCAAGAGACCCAGTACTTC. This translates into CASSLGRGSYQETQYF.